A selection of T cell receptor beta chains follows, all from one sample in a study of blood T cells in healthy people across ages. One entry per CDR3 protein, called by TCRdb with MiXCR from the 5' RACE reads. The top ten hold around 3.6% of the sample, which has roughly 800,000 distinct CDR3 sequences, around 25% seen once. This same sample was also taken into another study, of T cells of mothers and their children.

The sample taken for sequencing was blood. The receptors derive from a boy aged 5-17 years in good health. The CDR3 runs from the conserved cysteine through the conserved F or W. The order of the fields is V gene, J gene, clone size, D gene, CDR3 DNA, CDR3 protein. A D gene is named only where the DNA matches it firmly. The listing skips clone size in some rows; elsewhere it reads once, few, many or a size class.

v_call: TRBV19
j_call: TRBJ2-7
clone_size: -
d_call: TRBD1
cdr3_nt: TGTGCCAGTACCGTATCCGGGACAGCATCCGAGCAGTACTTC
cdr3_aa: CASTVSGTASEQYF

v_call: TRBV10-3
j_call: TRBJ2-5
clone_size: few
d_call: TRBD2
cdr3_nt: TGTGCCATCAGTGAAGGACTAGCTAGGGAGACCCAGTACTTC
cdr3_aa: CAISEGLARETQYF

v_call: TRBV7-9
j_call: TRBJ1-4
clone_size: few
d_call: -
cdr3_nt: TGTGCCAGCAGCTTAGGTCTGTCTAATGAAAAACTGTTTTTT
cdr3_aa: CASSLGLSNEKLFF

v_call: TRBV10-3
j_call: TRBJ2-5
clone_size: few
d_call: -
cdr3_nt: TGTGCCATCAGTGGCGGGACAGAGTACCAAGAGACCCAGTACTTC
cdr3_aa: CAISGGTEYQETQYF

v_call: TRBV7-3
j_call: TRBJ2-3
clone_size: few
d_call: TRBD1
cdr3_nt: TGTGCCAGCAGCCGGACAGGGGTGACTAGCACAGATACGCAGTATTTT
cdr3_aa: CASSRTGVTSTDTQYF

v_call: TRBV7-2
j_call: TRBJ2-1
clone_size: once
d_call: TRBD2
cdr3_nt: TGTGCCAGCAGCTTAGTTGGTCCCGGGGGGGGCGGACTTTCCAATGAGCAGTTCTTC
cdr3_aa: CASSLVGPGGGGLSNEQFF

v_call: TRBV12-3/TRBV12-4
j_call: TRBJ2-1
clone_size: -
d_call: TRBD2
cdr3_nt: TGTGCCAGCAGTTTAAGGCTAGCGGCTACCTACAATGAGCAGTTCTTC
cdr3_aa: CASSLRLAATYNEQFF

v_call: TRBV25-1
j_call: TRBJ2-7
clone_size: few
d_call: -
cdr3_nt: TGTGCCAGCAGTGAATCCGGCGGACTCCGGACCCGATACGAGCAGTACTTC
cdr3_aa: CASSESGGLRTRYEQYF

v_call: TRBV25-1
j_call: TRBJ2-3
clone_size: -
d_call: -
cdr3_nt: TGTGCCAGCAGCCAGCAATCTAGCACAGATACGCAGTATTTT
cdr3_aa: CASSQQSSTDTQYF

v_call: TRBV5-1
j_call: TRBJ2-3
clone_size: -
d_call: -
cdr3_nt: TGCGCCAGCAGCTTGGTGGGTAGCAAAGATACGCAGTATTTT
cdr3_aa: CASSLVGSKDTQYF

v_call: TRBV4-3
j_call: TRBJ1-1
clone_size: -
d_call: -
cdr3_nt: TGCGCCAGCAGCCAAGCGCCAGCGAACACTGAAGCTTTCTTT
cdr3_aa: CASSQAPANTEAFF

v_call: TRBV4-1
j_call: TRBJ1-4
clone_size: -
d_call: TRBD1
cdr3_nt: TGCGCCAGCAGCCCGGACAGGTTTAATGAAAAACTGTTTTTT
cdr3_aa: CASSPDRFNEKLFF

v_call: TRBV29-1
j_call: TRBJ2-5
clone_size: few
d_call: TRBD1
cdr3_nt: TGCAGCGCTGAAATGACAGGGGGCGGAGAGACCCAGTACTTC
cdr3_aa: CSAEMTGGGETQYF

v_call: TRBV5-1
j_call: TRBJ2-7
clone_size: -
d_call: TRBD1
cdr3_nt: TGCGCCAGCAGCTTGGGGGGACAGCGATTCTCCTACGAGCAGTACTTC
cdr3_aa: CASSLGGQRFSYEQYF

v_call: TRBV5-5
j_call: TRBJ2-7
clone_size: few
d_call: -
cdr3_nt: TGTGCCAGCACCCAATCCAGCCTCTCCTACGAGCAGTACTTC
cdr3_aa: CASTQSSLSYEQYF

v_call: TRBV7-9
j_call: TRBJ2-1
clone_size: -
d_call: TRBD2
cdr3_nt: TGTGCCAGCAGCTTTGCGGGACTAGACTACAATGAGCAGTTCTTC
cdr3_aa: CASSFAGLDYNEQFF

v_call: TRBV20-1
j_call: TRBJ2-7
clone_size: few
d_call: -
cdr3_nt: TGCAGTGCTAGGGACATTGCATCCTACGAGCAGTACTTC
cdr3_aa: CSARDIASYEQYF

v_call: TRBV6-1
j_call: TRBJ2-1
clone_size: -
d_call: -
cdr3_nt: TGTGCCAGCAGTCGACAACGGGCAGGAGGGAATTACAATGAGCAGTTCTTC
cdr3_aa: CASSRQRAGGNYNEQFF

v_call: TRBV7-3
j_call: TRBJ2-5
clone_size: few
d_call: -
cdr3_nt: TGTGCCAGCAGCCCCAACGGGTTAGGAGAGACCCAGTACTTC
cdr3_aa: CASSPNGLGETQYF

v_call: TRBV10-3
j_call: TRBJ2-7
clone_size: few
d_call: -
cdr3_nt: TGTGCCATCAGTGAGTCTCGGTACGAGCAGTACTTC
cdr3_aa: CAISESRYEQYF

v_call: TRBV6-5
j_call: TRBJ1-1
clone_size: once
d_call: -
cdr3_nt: TGTGCCAGCAATACCGAGGGGGGAATCATGAACACTGAAGCTTTCTTT
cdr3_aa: CASNTEGGIMNTEAFF

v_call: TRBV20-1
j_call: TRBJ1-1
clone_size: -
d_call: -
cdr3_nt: TGCAGTGCTAGTTTGGTTGGCACTGAAGCTTTCTTT
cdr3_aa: CSASLVGTEAFF

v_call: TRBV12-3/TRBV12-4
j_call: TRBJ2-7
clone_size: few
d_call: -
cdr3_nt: TGTGCCAGCAGTTTTCAGTCCCCCTACGAGCAGTACTTC
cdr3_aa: CASSFQSPYEQYF

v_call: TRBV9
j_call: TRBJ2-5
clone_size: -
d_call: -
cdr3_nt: TGTGCCAGATCGACCCCCCTCCTTCTAGAAGAGACCCAGTACTTC
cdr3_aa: CARSTPLLLEETQYF

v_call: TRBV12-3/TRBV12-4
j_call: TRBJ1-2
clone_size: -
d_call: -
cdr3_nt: TGTGCCAGCAGTTTAGGCAACAAGGGTGCAGGCTACACCTTC
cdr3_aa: CASSLGNKGAGYTF

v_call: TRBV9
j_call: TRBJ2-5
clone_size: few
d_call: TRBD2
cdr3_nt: TGTGCCAGCAGCGTACGCGGGAGTGGGTGGGAGACCCAGTACTTC
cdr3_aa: CASSVRGSGWETQYF

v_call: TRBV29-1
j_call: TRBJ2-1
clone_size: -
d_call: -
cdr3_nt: TGCAGCGTTGTTTGGTTATACAATGAGCAGTTCTTC
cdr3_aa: CSVVWLYNEQFF

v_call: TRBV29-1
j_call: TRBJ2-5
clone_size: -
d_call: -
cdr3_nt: TGCAGCGATGAAGAGACAGGCGACGAAGAGACCCAGTACTTC
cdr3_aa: CSDEETGDEETQYF

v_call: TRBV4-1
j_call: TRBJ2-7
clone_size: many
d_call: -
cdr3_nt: TGCGCCAGCAGCCAAGATACGTGGACCTACGAGCAGTACTTC
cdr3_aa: CASSQDTWTYEQYF

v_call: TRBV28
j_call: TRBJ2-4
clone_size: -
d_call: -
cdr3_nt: TGTGCCAGCAGTCAGGAAAGGGGAGTCAAAAACATTCAGTACTTC
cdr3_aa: CASSQERGVKNIQYF

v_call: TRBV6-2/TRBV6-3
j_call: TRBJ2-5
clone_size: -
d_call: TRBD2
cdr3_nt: TGTGCCAGCAGTCGCTACCGACGGACTAGCGAGGAATTGGGGACCCAGTACTTC
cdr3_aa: CASSRYRRTSEELGTQYF

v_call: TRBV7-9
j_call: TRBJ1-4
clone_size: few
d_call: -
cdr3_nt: TGTGCCAGCAGCTTAGTGGAGAATGAAAAACTGTTTTTT
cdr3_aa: CASSLVENEKLFF

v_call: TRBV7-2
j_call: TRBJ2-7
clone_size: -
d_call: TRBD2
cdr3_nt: TGTGCCAGCAGCTATCCGGGAGGGCAAATTTCCTACGAGCAGTACTTC
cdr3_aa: CASSYPGGQISYEQYF

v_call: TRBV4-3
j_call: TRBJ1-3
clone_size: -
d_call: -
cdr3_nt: TGCGCCAGCAGCCAAGATAGAACAACCTCTGGAAACACCATATATTTT
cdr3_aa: CASSQDRTTSGNTIYF

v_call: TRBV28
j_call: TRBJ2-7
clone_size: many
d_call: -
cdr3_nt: TGTGCCAGCAGGGACAACCCCTACGAGCAGTACTTC
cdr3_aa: CASRDNPYEQYF

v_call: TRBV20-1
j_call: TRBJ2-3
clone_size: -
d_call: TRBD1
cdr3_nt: TGCAGTGCTAGAAATCCCGGGACAGGGGCTACAGATACGCAGTATTTT
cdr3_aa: CSARNPGTGATDTQYF

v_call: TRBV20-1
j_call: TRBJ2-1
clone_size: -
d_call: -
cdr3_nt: TGCAGTGCTAGAGAGCCGGGCGAGCAGTTCTTC
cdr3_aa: CSAREPGEQFF

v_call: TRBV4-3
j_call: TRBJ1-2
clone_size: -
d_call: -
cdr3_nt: TGCGCCAGCAGCCAAGATATAACAGGCCAGGGTGGCTACACCTTC
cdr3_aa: CASSQDITGQGGYTF

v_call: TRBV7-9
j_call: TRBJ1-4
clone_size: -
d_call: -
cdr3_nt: TGTGCCAGCAGCCACCACATTTTGGACCGGGACGGAGATAATGAAAAACTGTTTTTT
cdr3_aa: CASSHHILDRDGDNEKLFF

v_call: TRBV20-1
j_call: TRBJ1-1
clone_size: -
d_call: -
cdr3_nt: TGCAGTGCTAGAGATCTCCCGGGGGCTGTGAACACTGAAGCTTTCTTT
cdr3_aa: CSARDLPGAVNTEAFF

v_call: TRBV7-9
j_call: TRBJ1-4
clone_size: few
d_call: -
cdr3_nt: TGTGCCAGCAGTGAAATGTCGGCCAGGGTGGATGAAAAACTGTTTTTT
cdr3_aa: CASSEMSARVDEKLFF

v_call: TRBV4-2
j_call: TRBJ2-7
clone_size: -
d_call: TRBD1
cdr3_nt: TGTGCCAGCAGTTACCGGGACAGGGAGCACTACGAGCAGTACTTC
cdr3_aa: CASSYRDREHYEQYF

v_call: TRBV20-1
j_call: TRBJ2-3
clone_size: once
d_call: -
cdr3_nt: TGCAGTGCCCGCCCCCGTGATACGCAGTATTTT
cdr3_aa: CSARPRDTQYF

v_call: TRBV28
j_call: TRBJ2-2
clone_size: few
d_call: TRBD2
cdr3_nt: TGTGCCAGCAGCTTAGCGGGGGAGGCCGGGGAGCTGTTTTTT
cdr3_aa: CASSLAGEAGELFF

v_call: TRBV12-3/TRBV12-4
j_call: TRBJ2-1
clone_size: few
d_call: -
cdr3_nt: TGTGCCAGCAGGCTTGGGACGGACTACAATGAGCAGTTCTTC
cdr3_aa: CASRLGTDYNEQFF

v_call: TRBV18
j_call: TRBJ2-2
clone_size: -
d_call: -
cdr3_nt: TGTGCCAGCTCACCATTCCGGGAGAACACCGGGGAGCTGTTTTTT
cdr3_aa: CASSPFRENTGELFF

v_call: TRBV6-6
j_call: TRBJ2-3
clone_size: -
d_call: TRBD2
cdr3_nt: TGTGCCAGCAGTTGGCCGGGGGGAGATACGCAGTATTTT
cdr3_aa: CASSWPGGDTQYF

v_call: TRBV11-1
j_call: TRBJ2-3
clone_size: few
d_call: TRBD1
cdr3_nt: TGTGCCAGCAGCCGTCAGGGGGAAACGTCAGATACGCAGTATTTT
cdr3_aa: CASSRQGETSDTQYF

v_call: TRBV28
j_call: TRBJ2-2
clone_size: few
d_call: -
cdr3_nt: TGTGCCAGCAGTTTACTACCCAGGGTGGCCGGGGAGCTGTTTTTT
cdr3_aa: CASSLLPRVAGELFF

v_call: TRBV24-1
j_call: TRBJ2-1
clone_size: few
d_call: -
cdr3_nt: TGTGCCACCAGTGATGCGCGGGCGGCGGGATATAACAATGAGCAGTTCTTC
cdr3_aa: CATSDARAAGYNNEQFF

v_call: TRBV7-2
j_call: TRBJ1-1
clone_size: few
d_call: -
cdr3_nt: TGTGCCAGCAGCTTACCGCCTGAAGCTTTCTTT
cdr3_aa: CASSLPPEAFF